This T cell receptor beta chain emerged from a study of blood T cell repertoires in COVID-19. Study summary: Acute-phase and convalescent COVID-19 samples originated in the United States, Italy and Spain. In each case, the material was cDNA or gDNA derived from T cells, B-cell-depleted T cells, or PBMCs.

Original handling: Amplified reference gene primers provided the basis for estimating nucleated cell counts. Using immunoSEQ multiplex PCR, the repertoire was profiled, and TCRdb retains in-frame clones only, with some absent. V and J calls and clone size are those listed in that table; D and trimming were worked out from the DNA. This sample has about 120,000 clones; under 90% occur once, and the top ten carry 3% to 5%. Unmatched junction bases numbered 7, after V lost 0 bases and J lost 7 bases. The germline V gene encodes CDR1 GTSNPN and CDR2 SVGIG (reference sequence). There are 15 residues in the CDR3.

The sample comprised peripheral blood. The V and J genes are TRBV30 and TRBJ2-1; TRBD2 aligns across 9 bases. The sequence was obtained from a man in his sixties with acute or convalescent COVID-19. For the CDR3, the DNA is TGTGCCTGGAGTGTAGGTAGCGGGAGTTGGAATGAGCAGTTCTTC. It yields the protein CAWSVGSGSWNEQFF. Based on the CDR3 plus reference TRBV30 and TRBJ2-1, the full variable domain is SQTIHQWPATLVQPVGSPLSLECTVEGTSNPNLYWYRQAAGRGLQLLFYSVGIGQISSEVPQNLSASRPQDRQFILSSKKLLLSDSGFYLCAWSVGSGSWNEQFFGPGTRLTVL.